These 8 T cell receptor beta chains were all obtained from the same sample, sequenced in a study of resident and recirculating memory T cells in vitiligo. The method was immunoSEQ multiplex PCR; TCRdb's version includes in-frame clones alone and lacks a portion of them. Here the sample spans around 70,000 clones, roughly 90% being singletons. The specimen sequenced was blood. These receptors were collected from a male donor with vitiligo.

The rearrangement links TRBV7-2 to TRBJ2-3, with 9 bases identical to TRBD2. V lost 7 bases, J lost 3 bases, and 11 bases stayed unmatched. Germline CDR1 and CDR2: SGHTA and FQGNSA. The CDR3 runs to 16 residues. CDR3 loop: CASTPRRGGATDTQYF. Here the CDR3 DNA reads TGTGCCAGCACCCCCCGCCGCGGGGGGGCGACAGATACGCAGTATTTT.

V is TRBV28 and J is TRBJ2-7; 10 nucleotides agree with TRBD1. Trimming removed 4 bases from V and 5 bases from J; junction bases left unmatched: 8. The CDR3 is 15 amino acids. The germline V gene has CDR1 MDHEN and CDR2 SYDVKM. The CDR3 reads CASSSSGQGDHEQYF. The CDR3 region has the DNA TGTGCCAGCAGTTCCTCTGGACAGGGGGACCACGAGCAGTACTTC.

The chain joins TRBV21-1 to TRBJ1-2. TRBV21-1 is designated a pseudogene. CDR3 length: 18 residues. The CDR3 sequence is CASSKDYSLRGNGYGYTF. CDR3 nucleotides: TGTGCCAGCAGCAAAGATTACTCCTTGCGAGGGAATGGGTATGGCTACACCTTC.

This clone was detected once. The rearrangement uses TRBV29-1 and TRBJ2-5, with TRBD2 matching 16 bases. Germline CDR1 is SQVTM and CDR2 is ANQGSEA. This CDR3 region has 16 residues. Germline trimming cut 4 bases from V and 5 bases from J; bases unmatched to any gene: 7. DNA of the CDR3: TGCAGCGTTGCGGGGACTAGCGGGGGGGACAGGGAGACCCAGTACTTC. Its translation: CSVAGTSGGDRETQYF.

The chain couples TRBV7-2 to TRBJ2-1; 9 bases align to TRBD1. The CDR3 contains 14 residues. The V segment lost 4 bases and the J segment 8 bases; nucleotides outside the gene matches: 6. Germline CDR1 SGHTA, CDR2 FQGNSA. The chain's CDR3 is CASSSGQGRDEQFF. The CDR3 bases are TGTGCCAGCAGCTCGGGACAGGGTAGGGATGAGCAGTTCTTC.

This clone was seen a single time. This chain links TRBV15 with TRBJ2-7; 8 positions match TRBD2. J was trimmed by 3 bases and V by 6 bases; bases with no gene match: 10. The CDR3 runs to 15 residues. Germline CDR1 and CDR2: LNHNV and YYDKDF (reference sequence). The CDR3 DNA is TGTGCCACCAGTCCCCCGGGTAGCGGGGTCTACGAGCAGTACTTC. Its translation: CATSPPGSGVYEQYF. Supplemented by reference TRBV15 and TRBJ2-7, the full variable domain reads DAMVIQNPRYQVTQFGKPVTLSCSQTLNHNVMYWYQQKSSQAPKLLFHYYDKDFNNEADTPDNFQSRRPNTSFCFLDIRSPGLGDTAMYLCATSPPGSGVYEQYFGPGTRLTVT.

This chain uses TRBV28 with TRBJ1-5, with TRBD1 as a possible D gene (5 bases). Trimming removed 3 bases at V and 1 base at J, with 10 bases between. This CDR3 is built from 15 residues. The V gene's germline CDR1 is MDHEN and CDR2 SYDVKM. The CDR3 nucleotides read TGTGCCAGCAGTTTCTGGGGCTCCAGCAATCAGCCCCAGCATTTT. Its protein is CASSFWGSSNQPQHF.

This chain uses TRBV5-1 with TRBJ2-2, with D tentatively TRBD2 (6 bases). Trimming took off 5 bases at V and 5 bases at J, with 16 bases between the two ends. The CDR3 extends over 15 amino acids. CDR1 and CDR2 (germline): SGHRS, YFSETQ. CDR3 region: CASRGGNIPTGELFF. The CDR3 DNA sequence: TGCGCCAGCAGGGGAGGAAACATACCGACCGGGGAGCTGTTTTTT.